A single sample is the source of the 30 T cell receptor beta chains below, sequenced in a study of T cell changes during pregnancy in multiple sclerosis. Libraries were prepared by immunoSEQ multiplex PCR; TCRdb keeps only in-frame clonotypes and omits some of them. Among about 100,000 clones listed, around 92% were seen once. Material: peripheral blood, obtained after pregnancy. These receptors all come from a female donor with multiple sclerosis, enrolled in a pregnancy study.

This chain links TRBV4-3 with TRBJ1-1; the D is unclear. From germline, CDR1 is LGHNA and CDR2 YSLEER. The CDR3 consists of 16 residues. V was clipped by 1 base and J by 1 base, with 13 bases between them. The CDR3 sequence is CASSQGGVSWNTEAFF. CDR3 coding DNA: TGCGCCAGCAGCCAAGGAGGTGTCTCCTGGAACACTGAAGCTTTCTTT.

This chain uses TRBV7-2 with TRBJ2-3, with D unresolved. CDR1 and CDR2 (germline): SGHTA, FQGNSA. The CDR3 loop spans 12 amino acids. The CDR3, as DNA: TGTGGCTCTAACCGCTTCACAGATACGCAGTATTTT. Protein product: CGSNRFTDTQYF.

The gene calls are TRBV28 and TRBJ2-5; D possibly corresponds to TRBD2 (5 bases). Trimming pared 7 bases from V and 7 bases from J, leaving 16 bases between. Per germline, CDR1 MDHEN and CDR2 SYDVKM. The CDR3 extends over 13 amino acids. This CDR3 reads CASTFGSPWTQYF. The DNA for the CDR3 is TGTGCCAGCACTTTTGGGAGTCCCTGGACCCAGTACTTC.

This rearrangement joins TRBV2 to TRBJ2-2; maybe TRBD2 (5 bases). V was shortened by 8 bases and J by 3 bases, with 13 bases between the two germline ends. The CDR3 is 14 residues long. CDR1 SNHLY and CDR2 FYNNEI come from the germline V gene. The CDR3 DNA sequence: TGTGCCAGCTTTCGGGATTTCGACACCGGGGAGCTGTTTTTT. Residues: CASFRDFDTGELFF.

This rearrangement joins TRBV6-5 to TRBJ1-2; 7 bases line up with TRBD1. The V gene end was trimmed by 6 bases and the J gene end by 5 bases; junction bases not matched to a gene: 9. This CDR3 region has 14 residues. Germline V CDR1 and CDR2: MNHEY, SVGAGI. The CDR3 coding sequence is TGTGCCAGCAGGACGACAGGGATTCGATATGGCTACACCTTC. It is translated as CASRTTGIRYGYTF.

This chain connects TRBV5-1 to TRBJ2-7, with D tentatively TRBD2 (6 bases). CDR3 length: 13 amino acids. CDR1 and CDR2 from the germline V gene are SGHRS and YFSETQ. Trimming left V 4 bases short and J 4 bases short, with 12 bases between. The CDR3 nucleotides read TGCGCCAGCAGCACCGGGACTCTTTACGAGCAGTACTTC. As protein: CASSTGTLYEQYF.

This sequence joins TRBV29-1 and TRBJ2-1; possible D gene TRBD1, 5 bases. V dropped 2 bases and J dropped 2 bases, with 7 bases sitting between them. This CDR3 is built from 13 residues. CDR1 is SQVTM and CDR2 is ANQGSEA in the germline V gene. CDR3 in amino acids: CSVEQGTYNEQFF. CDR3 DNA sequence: TGCAGCGTTGAACAGGGAACCTACAATGAGCAGTTCTTC.

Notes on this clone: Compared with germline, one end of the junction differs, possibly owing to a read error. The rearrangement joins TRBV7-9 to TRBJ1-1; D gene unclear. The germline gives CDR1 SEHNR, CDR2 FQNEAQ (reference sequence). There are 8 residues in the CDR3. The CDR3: CASSLWEF. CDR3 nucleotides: TGTGCCAGCAGCTTATGGGAGTTT. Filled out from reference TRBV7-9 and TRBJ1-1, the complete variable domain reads DTGVSQNPRHKITKRGQNVTFRCDPISEHNRLYWYRQTLGQGPEFLTYFQNEAQLEKSRLLSDRFSAERPKGSFSTLEIQRTEQGDSAMYLCASSLWEFGQGTRLTVV.

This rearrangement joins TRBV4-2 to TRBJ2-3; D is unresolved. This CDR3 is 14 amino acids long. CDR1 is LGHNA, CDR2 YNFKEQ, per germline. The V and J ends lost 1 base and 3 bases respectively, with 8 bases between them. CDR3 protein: CASSQGEWTDTQYF. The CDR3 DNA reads TGTGCCAGCAGCCAAGGAGAGTGGACAGATACGCAGTATTTT.

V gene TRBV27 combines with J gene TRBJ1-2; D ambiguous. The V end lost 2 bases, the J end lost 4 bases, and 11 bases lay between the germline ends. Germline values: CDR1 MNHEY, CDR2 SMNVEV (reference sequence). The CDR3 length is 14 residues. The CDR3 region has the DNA TGTGCCAGCAGTTTAAACCCTAGAGGCTATGGCTACACCTTC. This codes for CASSLNPRGYGYTF.

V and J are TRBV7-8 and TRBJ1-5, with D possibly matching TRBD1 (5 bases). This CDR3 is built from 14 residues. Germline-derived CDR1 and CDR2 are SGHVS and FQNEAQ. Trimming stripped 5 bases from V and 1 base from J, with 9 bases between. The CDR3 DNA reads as TGTGCCAGCAGCACTGACAGAAGCAATCAGCCCCAGCATTTT. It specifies CASSTDRSNQPQHF.

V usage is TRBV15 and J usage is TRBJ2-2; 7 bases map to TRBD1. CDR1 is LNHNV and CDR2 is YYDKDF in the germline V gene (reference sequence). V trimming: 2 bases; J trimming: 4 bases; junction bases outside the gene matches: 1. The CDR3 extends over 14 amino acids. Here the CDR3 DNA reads TGTGCCACCAGCAGAAACAGGGGCACCGGGGAGCTGTTTTTT. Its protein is CATSRNRGTGELFF.

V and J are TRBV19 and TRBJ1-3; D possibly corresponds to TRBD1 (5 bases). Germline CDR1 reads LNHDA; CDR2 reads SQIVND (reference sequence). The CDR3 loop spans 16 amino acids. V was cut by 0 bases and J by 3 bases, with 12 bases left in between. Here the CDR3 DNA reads TGTGCCAGTAGTATAGACTACAGGAAGAATGGAAACACCATATATTTT. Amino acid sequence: CASSIDYRKNGNTIYF.

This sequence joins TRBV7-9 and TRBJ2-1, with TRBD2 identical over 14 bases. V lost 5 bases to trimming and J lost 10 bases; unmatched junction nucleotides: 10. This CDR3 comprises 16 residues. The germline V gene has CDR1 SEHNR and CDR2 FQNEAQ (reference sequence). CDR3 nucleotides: TGTGCCAGCAGCAAACCCGGGACTAGCGGGAGTAGCGAGCAGTTCTTC. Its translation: CASSKPGTSGSSEQFF.

CDR3 nucleotide sequence: TGTGCCAGCAGCTTAACGACGACGGACAGTTATGGCTACACCTTC. Its translation is CASSLTTTDSYGYTF. V is TRBV7-3 and J is TRBJ1-2, with D tentatively TRBD1 (6 bases). V dropped 0 bases and J dropped 5 bases, with 13 bases sitting between them. Germline V lookup: CDR1 SGHTA, CDR2 FQGTGA. This CDR3 contains 15 residues. The entire variable domain, with the rest obtained from reference TRBV7-3 and TRBJ1-2, is as follows: GAGVSQTPSNKVTEKGKYVELRCDPISGHTALYWYRQSLGQGPEFLIYFQGTGAADDSGLPNDRFFAVRPEGSVSTLKIQRTERGDSAVYLCASSLTTTDSYGYTFGSGTRLTVV.

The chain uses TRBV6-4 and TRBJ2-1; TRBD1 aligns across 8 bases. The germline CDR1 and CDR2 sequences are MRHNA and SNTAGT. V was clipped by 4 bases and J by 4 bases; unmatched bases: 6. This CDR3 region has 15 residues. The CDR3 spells CASSVGQGAYNEQFF. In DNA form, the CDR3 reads TGTGCCAGCAGTGTGGGGCAGGGGGCGTACAATGAGCAGTTCTTC.

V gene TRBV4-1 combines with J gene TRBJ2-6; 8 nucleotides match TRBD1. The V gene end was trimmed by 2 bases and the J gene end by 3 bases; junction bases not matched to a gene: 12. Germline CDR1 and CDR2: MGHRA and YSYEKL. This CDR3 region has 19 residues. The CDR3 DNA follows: TGCGCCAGCAGCCAATGGGGACAGGCACTCCGGGATGGGGCCAACGTCCTGACTTTC. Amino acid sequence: CASSQWGQALRDGANVLTF.

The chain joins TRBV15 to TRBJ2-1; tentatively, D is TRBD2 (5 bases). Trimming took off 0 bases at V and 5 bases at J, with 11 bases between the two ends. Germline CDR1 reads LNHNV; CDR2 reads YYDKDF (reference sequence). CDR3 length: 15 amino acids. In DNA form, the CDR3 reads TGTGCCACCAGCAGAGAGACGGGGATCGACAATGAGCAGTTCTTC. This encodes CATSRETGIDNEQFF.

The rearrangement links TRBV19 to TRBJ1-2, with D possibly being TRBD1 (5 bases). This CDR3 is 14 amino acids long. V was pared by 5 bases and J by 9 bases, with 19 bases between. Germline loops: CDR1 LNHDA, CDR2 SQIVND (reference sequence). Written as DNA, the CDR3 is TGTGCCAGTAGTTCTGTCCAGGGACTGTTTAGCTACACCTTC. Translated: CASSSVQGLFSYTF.

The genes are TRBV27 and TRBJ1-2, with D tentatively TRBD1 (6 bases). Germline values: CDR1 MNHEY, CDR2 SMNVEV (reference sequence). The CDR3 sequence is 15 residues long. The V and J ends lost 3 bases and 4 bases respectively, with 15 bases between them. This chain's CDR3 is CASSFPLSRGYGYTF. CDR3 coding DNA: TGTGCCAGCAGTTTCCCCCTCTCCAGGGGCTATGGCTACACCTTC.

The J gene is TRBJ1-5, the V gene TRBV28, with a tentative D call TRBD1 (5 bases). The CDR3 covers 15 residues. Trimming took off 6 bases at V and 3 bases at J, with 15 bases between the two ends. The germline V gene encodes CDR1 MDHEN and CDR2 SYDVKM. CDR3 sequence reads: CASSRQIRTNQPQHF. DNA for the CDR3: TGTGCCAGCAGCCGACAGATCAGAACCAATCAGCCCCAGCATTTT. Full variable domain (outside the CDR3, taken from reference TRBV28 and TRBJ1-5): DVKVTQSSRYLVKRTGEKVFLECVQDMDHENMFWYRQDPGLGLRLIYFSYDVKMKEKGDIPEGYSVSREKKERFSLILESASTNQTSMYLCASSRQIRTNQPQHFGDGTRLSIL.

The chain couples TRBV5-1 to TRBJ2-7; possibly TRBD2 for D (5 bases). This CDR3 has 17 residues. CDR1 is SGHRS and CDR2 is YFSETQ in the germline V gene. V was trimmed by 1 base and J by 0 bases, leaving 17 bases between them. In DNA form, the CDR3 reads TGCGCCAGCAGCTTGCAACGTCTGGCGGACTTCTCCTACGAGCAGTACTTC. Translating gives CASSLQRLADFSYEQYF.

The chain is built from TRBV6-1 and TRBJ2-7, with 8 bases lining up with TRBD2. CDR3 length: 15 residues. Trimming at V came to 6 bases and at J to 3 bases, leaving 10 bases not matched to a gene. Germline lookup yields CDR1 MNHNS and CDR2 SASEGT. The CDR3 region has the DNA TGTGCCAGCAGGACTACCGGGACTAGTGTCTACGAGCAGTACTTC. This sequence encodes CASRTTGTSVYEQYF.

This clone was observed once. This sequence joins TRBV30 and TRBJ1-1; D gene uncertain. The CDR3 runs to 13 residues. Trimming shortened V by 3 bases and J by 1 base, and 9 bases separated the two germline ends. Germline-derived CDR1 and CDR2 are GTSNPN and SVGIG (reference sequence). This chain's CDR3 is CAWSTTQNTEAFF. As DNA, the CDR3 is TGTGCCTGGAGCACGACACAGAACACTGAAGCTTTCTTT.

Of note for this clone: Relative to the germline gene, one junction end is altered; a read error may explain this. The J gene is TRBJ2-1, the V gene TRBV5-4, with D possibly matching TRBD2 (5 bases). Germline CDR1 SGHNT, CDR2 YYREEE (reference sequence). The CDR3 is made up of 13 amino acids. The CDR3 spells CASSLDRVGLRLF. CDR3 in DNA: TGTGCCAGCAGCTTGGACAGAGTCGGACTCCGACTCTTC.

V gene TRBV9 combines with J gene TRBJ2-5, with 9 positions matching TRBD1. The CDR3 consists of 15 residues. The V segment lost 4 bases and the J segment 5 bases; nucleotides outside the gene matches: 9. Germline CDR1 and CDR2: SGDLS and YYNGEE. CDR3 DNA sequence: TGTGCCAGCAGCTCCAAACAGGGGGCGAGCGAGACCCAGTACTTC. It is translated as CASSSKQGASETQYF.

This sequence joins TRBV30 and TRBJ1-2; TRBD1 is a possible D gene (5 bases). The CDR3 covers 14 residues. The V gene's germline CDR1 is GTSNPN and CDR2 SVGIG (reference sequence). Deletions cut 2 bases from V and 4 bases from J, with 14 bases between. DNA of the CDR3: TGTGCCTGGAGTATGGGGGGTCTCACCTATGGCTACACCTTC. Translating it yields CAWSMGGLTYGYTF.

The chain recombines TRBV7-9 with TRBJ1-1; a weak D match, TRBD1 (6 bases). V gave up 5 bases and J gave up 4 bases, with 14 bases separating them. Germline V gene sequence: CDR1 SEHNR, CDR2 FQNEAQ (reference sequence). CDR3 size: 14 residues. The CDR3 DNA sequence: TGTGCCAGCAGCCTGAATACAGGGACCACTGAAGCTTTCTTT. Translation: CASSLNTGTTEAFF.

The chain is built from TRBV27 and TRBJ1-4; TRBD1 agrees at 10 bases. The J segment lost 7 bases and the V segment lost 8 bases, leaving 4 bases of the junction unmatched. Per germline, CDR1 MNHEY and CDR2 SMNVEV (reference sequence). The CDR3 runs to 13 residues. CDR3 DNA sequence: TGTGCCAGCGCCGACAGGGGGCGTGAAAAACTGTTTTTT. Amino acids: CASADRGREKLFF.

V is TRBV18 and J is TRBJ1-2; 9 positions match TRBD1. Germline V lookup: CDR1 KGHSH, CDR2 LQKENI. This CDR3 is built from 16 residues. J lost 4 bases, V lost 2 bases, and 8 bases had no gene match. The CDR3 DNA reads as TGTGCCAGCTCACCATTGGGGACAGGGCTCTCCTATGGCTACACCTTC. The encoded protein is CASSPLGTGLSYGYTF. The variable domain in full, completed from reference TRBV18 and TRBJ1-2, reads NAGVMQNPRHLVRRRGQEARLRCSPMKGHSHVYWYRQLPEEGLKFMVYLQKENIIDESGMPKERFSAEFPKEGPSILRIQQVVRGDSAAYFCASSPLGTGLSYGYTFGSGTRLTVV.